This passage covers 20 T cell receptor beta chains from one sample sequenced in a study of shared clonotypes between healthy human individuals. Clones were sequenced by immunoSEQ multiplex PCR, and TCRdb holds only the in-frame ones, with some missing. Here the sample spans some 1.5 million clones, 95% to 97% being singletons. Material: naive CD4+ T cells sorted from blood. Sample subset: CD45RA+ positively selected. All receptors come from a man younger than 45 in good health.

This clone was found once. The chain couples TRBV7-8 to TRBJ2-5; possible D gene TRBD1, 6 bases. The CDR3 extends over 14 amino acids. In germline, CDR1 is SGHVS, CDR2 FQNEAQ. With 5 bases removed from V and 5 bases from J, the gap between germline ends came to 15 bases. The CDR3 sequence: CASSGRTARETQYF. The CDR3, as DNA: TGTGCCAGCAGCGGACGGACAGCCCGGGAGACCCAGTACTTC.

This clone has a single count. The chain couples TRBV18 to TRBJ1-2; D not certain. The germline V gene has CDR1 KGHSH and CDR2 LQKENI. With 1 base removed from V and 10 bases from J, the gap between germline ends came to 10 bases. CDR3 size: 12 residues. CDR3 DNA sequence: TGTGCCAGCTCACCACAGACCGCCGTCTACACCTTC. This encodes CASSPQTAVYTF.

This clone was seen only once. This CDR3 reads CASSSIMKKTGVVNIQYF. The CDR3 DNA sequence: TGTGCCAGCAGCTCCATCATGAAAAAGACAGGGGTGGTAAACATTCAGTACTTC. The chain employs TRBV11-2 and TRBJ2-4; the match to TRBD1 covers 8 bases. Germline CDR1 reads SGHAT; CDR2 reads FQNNGV. V lost 4 bases to trimming and J lost 6 bases; unmatched junction nucleotides: 17. The CDR3 runs to 18 residues. The whole variable domain, filled in from reference TRBV11-2 and TRBJ2-4, reads EAGVAQSPRYKIIEKRQSVAFWCNPISGHATLYWYQQILGQGPKLLIQFQNNGVVDDSQLPKDRFSAERLKGVDSTLKIQPAKLEDSAVYLCASSSIMKKTGVVNIQYFGAGTRLSVL.

This CDR3 reads CASSLIGAGGSNQPQHF. The CDR3 region has the DNA TGTGCCAGCAGTTTAATCGGGGCAGGTGGTAGCAATCAGCCCCAGCATTTT. The rearrangement joins TRBV28 to TRBJ1-5, with a tentative D call TRBD1 (5 bases). V was shortened by 2 bases and J by 0 bases, with 14 bases between the two germline ends. CDR1 and CDR2 (germline): MDHEN, SYDVKM. The CDR3 has 17 amino acids.

This chain connects TRBV19 to TRBJ1-1, with a tentative D call TRBD1 (6 bases). The length of the CDR3 is 16 residues. CDR1 is LNHDA and CDR2 is SQIVND in the germline V gene (reference sequence). Trimming shortened V by 8 bases and J by 0 bases, and 19 bases separated the two germline ends. The CDR3 here is CASRGGRAGVNTEAFF. The CDR3 DNA reads as TGTGCCAGTCGCGGGGGCAGGGCGGGGGTGAACACTGAAGCTTTCTTT.

The chain employs TRBV5-5 and TRBJ2-2; D gene unclear. The V end was cut by 6 bases, the J end by 4 bases, with 16 bases between. This CDR3 is 15 amino acids long. Germline CDR1 is SGHKS and CDR2 is YYEKEE (reference sequence). CDR3 region: CASNLYESVTGELFF. Written as DNA, the CDR3 is TGTGCCAGCAACCTTTACGAGTCGGTCACCGGGGAGCTGTTTTTT.

This chain links TRBV6-1 with TRBJ2-5, with D tentatively TRBD1 (5 bases). Germline V gene data show CDR1 as MNHNS and CDR2 as SASEGT. Trimming took 5 bases from V and 3 from J, leaving 7 bases between them. The length of the CDR3 is 12 residues. CDR3 DNA sequence: TGTGCCAGCAGTCCGACAGAAGAGACCCAGTACTTC. Protein sequence: CASSPTEETQYF.

This clone was counted between two and nine times. The genes are TRBV10-1 and TRBJ2-2; possible D gene TRBD1, 5 bases. The V end was cut by 9 bases, the J end by 5 bases, with 16 bases between. The CDR3 loop spans 14 amino acids. Germline-derived CDR1 and CDR2 are WNHNN and SYGVQD (reference sequence). CDR3 amino acids: CASPRVSRTGELFF. CDR3 in DNA: TGCGCCAGTCCCAGGGTGAGCCGTACCGGGGAGCTGTTTTTT.

CDR3 DNA: TGTGCCAGCATAGTTACTCTCTACAATGAGCAGTTCTTC. As protein: CASIVTLYNEQFF. V and J are TRBV2 and TRBJ2-1; D is uncertain. CDR1 and CDR2 from the germline V gene are SNHLY and FYNNEI. This CDR3 is 13 amino acids long. V shed 7 bases and J shed 3 bases, with 10 bases lying between them.

This chain uses TRBV11-2 with TRBJ1-1; D might be TRBD1 (5 bases). V dropped 5 bases and J dropped 7 bases, with 17 bases sitting between them. Germline V gives CDR1 SGHAT, CDR2 FQNNGV. CDR3 length: 14 residues. As DNA, the CDR3 is TGTGCCAGCAGCCGCCGGGACCCCGGATATGAAGCTTTCTTT. Translating gives CASSRRDPGYEAFF.

This chain's CDR3 is CASSQPGQGQETQYF. The CDR3 nucleotides read TGCGCCAGCAGCCAGCCGGGACAGGGGCAAGAGACCCAGTACTTC. The chain couples TRBV4-1 to TRBJ2-5; 10 bases fit TRBD1. Germline CDR1 reads MGHRA; CDR2 reads YSYEKL. The CDR3 contains 15 residues. J gave up 2 bases and V 3 bases, and 3 bases lay outside the gene matches.

The rearrangement joins TRBV4-2 to TRBJ2-1; 8 bases match TRBD2. Trimming at V came to 1 base and at J to 12 bases, leaving 5 bases not matched to a gene. This CDR3 contains 13 residues. Germline V gene sequence: CDR1 LGHNA, CDR2 YNFKEQ. DNA for the CDR3: TGTGCCAGCAGCCAAGGCAGCGGGAGACCGCAGTTCTTC. This translates into CASSQGSGRPQFF.

The rearrangement joins TRBV30 to TRBJ1-1; possibly TRBD1 for D (5 bases). The CDR3 is made up of 13 amino acids. Germline V gives CDR1 GTSNPN, CDR2 SVGIG (reference sequence). Trimming pared 4 bases from V and 8 bases from J, leaving 17 bases between. This CDR3 reads CAWTEPGRPEAFF. CDR3 DNA: TGTGCCTGGACAGAACCGGGACGGCCGGAAGCTTTCTTT.

The chain uses TRBV18 and TRBJ2-3; D remains unclear. This CDR3 region has 13 residues. Deletions cut 1 base from V and 8 bases from J, with 10 bases between. Germline CDR1 reads KGHSH; CDR2 reads LQKENI. This CDR3 reads CASSPLDVSTQYF. CDR3 DNA sequence: TGTGCCAGCTCACCACTGGACGTCAGTACGCAGTATTTT.

This chain joins TRBV29-1 and TRBJ2-1; 14 bases are shared with TRBD2. With V trimmed by 8 bases and J by 7 bases, 7 bases remained unmatched. The CDR3 runs to 14 residues. Looked up from germline, CDR1 is SQVTM and CDR2 is ANQGSEA. CDR3 sequence reads: CSHGTSGRRNEQFF. The CDR3 coding sequence is TGCAGCCATGGGACTAGCGGGAGAAGAAATGAGCAGTTCTTC.

The V and J genes are TRBV9 and TRBJ1-3, with TRBD1 as a possible D gene (5 bases). Deletions cut 0 bases from V and 2 bases from J, with 12 bases between. The CDR3 extends over 16 amino acids. The germline gives CDR1 SGDLS, CDR2 YYNGEE. The CDR3 nucleotides are TGTGCCAGCAGCGTAGAGGCAGGGAAAGCTGGAAACACCATATATTTT. The encoded protein is CASSVEAGKAGNTIYF.

The chain recombines TRBV14 with TRBJ2-1, with 7 bases fitting TRBD2. The CDR3 consists of 15 residues. Germline CDR1 is SGHDN and CDR2 is FVKESK. V lost 10 bases and J lost 0; bases outside the gene matches: 9. The CDR3 reads CATALLAASYNEQFF. CDR3 in DNA: TGTGCCACCGCGCTCCTAGCGGCCTCCTACAATGAGCAGTTCTTC. The whole variable domain, filled in from reference TRBV14 and TRBJ2-1, reads EAGVTQFPSHSVIEKGQTVTLRCDPISGHDNLYWYRRVMGKEIKFLLHFVKESKQDESGMPNNRFLAERTGGTYSTLKVQPAELEDSGVYFCATALLAASYNEQFFGPGTRLTVL.

CDR3 DNA sequence: TGCGCCAGCAGCCTCACGGGGGCAGGGCCAATTACAGGGACCGGGGAGCTGTTTTTT. Translated: CASSLTGAGPITGTGELFF. The rearrangement links TRBV4-1 to TRBJ2-2; D possibly matches TRBD1 or TRBD2 (6 bases each). The length of the CDR3 is 19 residues. The V and J ends lost 4 bases and 5 bases respectively, with 26 bases between them. Per the germline V gene, CDR1 is MGHRA and CDR2 is YSYEKL.

This chain connects TRBV7-9 to TRBJ2-3; 9 bases match TRBD2. CDR3 length: 15 amino acids. CDR1 and CDR2 from the germline V gene are SEHNR and FQNEAQ (reference sequence). With 5 bases clipped from V and 6 bases from J, the junction kept 9 bases outside the gene matches. The CDR3 protein is CASSPSTSGWDTQYF. As DNA, the CDR3 is TGTGCCAGCAGCCCCTCGACTAGCGGCTGGGATACGCAGTATTTT.

The rearrangement joins TRBV2 to TRBJ2-7; a weak D match, TRBD1 (6 bases). The CDR3 is made up of 15 amino acids. The V and J ends lost 7 bases and 3 bases respectively, with 19 bases between them. Germline V gene lookup returns CDR1 SNHLY and CDR2 FYNNEI. CDR3: CASTPLGDISYEQYF. The CDR3 DNA sequence: TGTGCCAGCACTCCTCTTGGGGACATCAGCTACGAGCAGTACTTC.